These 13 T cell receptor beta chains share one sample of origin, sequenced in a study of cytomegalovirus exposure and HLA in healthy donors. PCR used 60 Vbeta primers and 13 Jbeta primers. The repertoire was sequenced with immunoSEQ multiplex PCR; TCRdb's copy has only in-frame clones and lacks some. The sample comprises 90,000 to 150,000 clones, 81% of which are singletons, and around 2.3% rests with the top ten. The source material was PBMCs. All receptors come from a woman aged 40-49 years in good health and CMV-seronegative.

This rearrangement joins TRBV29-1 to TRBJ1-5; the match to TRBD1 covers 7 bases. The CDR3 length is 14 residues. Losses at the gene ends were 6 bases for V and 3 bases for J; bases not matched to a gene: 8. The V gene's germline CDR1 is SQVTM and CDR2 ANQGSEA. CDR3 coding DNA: TGCAGCGTCCAAGTCGGACAGGACAATCAGCCCCAGCATTTT. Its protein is CSVQVGQDNQPQHF. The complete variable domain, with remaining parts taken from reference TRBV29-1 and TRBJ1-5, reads SAVISQKPSRDICQRGTSLTIQCQVDSQVTMMFWYRQQPGQSLTLIATANQGSEATYESGFVIDKFPISRPNLTFSTLTVSNMSPEDSSIYLCSVQVGQDNQPQHFGDGTRLSIL.

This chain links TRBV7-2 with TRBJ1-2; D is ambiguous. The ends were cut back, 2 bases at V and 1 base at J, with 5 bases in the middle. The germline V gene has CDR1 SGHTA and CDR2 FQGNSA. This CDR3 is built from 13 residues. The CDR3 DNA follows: TGTGCCAGCAGCTTACAGGATAACTATGGCTACACCTTC. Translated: CASSLQDNYGYTF.

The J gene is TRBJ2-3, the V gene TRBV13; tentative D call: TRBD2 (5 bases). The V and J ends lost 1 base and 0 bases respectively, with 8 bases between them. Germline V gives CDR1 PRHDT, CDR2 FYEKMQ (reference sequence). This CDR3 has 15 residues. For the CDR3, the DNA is TGTGCCAGCAGCTTAGAAGGCGGGAGCACAGATACGCAGTATTTT. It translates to CASSLEGGSTDTQYF.

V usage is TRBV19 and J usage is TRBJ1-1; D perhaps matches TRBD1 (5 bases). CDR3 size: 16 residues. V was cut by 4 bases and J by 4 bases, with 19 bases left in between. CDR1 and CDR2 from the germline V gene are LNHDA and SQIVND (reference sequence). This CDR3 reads CASSTQGPTLGTEAFF. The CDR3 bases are TGTGCCAGTAGTACCCAGGGTCCGACGCTTGGCACTGAAGCTTTCTTT. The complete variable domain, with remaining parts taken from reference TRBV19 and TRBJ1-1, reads DGGITQSPKYLFRKEGQNVTLSCEQNLNHDAMYWYRQDPGQGLRLIYYSQIVNDFQKGDIAEGYSVSREKKESFPLTVTSAQKNPTAFYLCASSTQGPTLGTEAFFGQGTRLTVV.

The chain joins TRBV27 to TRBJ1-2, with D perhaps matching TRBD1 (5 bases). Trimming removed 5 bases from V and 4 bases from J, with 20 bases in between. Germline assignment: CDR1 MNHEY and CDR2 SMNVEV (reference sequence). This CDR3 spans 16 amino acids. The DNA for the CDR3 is TGTGCCAGCAGTGACGGTCAGGGAGGAGGTGCCTATGGCTACACCTTC. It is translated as CASSDGQGGGAYGYTF.

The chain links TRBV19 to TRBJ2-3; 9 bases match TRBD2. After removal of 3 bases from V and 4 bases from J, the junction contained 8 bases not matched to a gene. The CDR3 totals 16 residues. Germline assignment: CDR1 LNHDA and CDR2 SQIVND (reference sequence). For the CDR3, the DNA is TGTGCCAGTAGTATGGGTAGCGGGAGTAGTGCAGATACGCAGTATTTT. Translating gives CASSMGSGSSADTQYF. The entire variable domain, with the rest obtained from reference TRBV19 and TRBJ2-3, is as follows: DGGITQSPKYLFRKEGQNVTLSCEQNLNHDAMYWYRQDPGQGLRLIYYSQIVNDFQKGDIAEGYSVSREKKESFPLTVTSAQKNPTAFYLCASSMGSGSSADTQYFGPGTRLTVL.

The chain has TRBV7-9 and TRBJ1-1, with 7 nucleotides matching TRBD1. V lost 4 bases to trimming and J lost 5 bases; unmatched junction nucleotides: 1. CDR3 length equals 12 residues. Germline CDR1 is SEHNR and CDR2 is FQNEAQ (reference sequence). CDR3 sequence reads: CASSWGQTEAFF. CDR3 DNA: TGTGCCAGCAGCTGGGGACAGACTGAAGCTTTCTTT.

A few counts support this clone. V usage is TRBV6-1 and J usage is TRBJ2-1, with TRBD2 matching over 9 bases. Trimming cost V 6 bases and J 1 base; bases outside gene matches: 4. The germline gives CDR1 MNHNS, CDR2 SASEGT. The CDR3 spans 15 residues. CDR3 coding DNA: TGTGCCAGCAGGTGGACTAGCGAGTCCTACAATGAGCAGTTCTTC. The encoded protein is CASRWTSESYNEQFF.

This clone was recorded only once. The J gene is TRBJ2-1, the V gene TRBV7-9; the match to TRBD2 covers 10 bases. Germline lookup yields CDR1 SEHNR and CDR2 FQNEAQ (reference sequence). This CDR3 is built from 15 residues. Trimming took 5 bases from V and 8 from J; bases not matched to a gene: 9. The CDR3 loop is CASSRGLAEGYEQFF. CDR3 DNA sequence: TGTGCCAGCAGCCGAGGACTAGCGGAGGGGTATGAGCAGTTCTTC.

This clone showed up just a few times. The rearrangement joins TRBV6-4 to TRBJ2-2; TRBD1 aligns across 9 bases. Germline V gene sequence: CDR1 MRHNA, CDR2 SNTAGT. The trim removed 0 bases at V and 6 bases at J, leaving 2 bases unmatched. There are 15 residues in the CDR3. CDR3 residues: CASSDSDRGSGELFF. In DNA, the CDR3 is TGTGCCAGCAGTGACTCGGACAGGGGTTCCGGGGAGCTGTTTTTT.

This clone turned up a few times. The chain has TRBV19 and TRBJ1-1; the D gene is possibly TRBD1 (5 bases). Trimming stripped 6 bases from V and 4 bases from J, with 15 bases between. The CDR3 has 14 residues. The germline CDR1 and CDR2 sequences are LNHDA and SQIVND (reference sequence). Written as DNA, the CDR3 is TGTGCCAGTAGCCCGTGGGGGGGTCGCACTGAAGCTTTCTTT. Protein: CASSPWGGRTEAFF.

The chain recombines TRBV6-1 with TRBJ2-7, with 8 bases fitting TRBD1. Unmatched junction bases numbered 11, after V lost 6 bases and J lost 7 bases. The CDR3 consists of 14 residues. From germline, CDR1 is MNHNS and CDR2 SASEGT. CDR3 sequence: CASSRTGPGGEQYF. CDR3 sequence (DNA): TGTGCCAGCAGCCGGACAGGGCCAGGAGGGGAGCAGTACTTC.

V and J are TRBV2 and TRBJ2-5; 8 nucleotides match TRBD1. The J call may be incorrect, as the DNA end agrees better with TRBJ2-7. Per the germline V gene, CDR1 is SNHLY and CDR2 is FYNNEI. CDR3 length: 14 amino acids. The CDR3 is CASSEDRVTYEQYF. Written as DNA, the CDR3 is TGTGCCAGCAGTGAGGACAGGGTAACCTACGAGCAGTACTTC.